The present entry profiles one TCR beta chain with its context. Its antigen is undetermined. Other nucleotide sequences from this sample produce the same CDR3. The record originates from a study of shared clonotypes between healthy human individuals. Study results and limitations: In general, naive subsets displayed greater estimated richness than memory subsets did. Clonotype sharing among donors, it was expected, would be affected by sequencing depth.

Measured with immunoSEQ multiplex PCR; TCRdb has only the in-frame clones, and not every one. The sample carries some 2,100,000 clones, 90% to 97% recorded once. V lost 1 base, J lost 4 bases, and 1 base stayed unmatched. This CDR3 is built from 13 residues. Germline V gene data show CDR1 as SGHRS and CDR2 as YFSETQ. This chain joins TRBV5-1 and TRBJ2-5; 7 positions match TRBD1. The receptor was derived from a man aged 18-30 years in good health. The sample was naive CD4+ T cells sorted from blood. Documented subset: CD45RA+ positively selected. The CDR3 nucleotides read TGCGCCAGCAGCTTGAACAGGGGAGAGACCCAGTACTTC. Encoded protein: CASSLNRGETQYF.